The 7 T cell receptor beta chains presented below share a single source sample, sequenced in a study of blood T cell repertoires in COVID-19 (dated by TCRdb to the early 2020s). The library was obtained by the immunoSEQ multiplex PCR assay. TCRdb re-hosts the immuneACCESS table, in-frame sequences only. Its copies lack some clones; in the studies checked, an unresolved V gene accounts for under half of them, and the cause for the rest is not known. The sample records about 140,000 clones, about 87% of which are singletons. The top ten clones comprise around 4.5% of the sample. The sequencing sample was made of peripheral blood. The receptors derive from a woman aged 40 to 55 with acute or convalescent COVID-19.

V usage is TRBV6-1 and J usage is TRBJ1-1; D remains ambiguous. CDR1 is MNHNS, CDR2 SASEGT, per germline. The CDR3 is 13 residues long. Trimming left V 2 bases short and J 2 bases short, with 6 bases between. The CDR3 spells CASSERGNTEAFF. The CDR3 coding sequence is TGTGCCAGCAGTGAACGCGGAAACACTGAAGCTTTCTTT.

J is TRBJ1-1 and V is TRBV7-2; 8 bases are shared with TRBD1. The CDR3 is 13 amino acids. J lost 6 bases, V lost 7 bases, and 7 bases had no gene match. Per the germline V gene, CDR1 is SGHTA and CDR2 is FQGNSA. Here the CDR3 reads CASTFQGAAEAFF. DNA of the CDR3: TGTGCCAGCACCTTCCAGGGGGCTGCTGAAGCTTTCTTT.

This chain uses TRBV7-6 with TRBJ2-5; 8 bases match TRBD2. Germline values: CDR1 SGHVS, CDR2 FNYEAQ. This CDR3 has 16 amino acids. With V trimmed by 5 bases and J by 5 bases, 13 bases remained unmatched. In nucleotides, the CDR3 is TGTGCCAGCAGCCCCCACCACGGGAGGGTCGGGGAGACCCAGTACTTC. Amino acids: CASSPHHGRVGETQYF.

The rearrangement links TRBV4-3 to TRBJ1-4; D uncertain. The CDR3 loop spans 16 amino acids. Trimming left V 0 bases short and J 2 bases short, with 10 bases between. Looked up from germline, CDR1 is LGHNA and CDR2 is YSLEER. CDR3 sequence: CASSQDLGSTNEKLFF. The CDR3 bases are TGCGCCAGCAGCCAAGATTTGGGCAGCACTAATGAAAAACTGTTTTTT.

The gene calls are TRBV16 and TRBJ2-5; D is perhaps TRBD2 (6 bases). The CDR3 contains 13 residues. Germline CDR1 and CDR2: KGHSY and FQNENV. Trimming removed 5 bases from V and 2 bases from J, with 9 bases in between. CDR3 protein: CASSGGGQETQYF. DNA for the CDR3: TGTGCCAGCAGCGGGGGAGGACAAGAGACCCAGTACTTC. Together with reference TRBV16 and TRBJ2-5, the CDR3 gives the full variable domain: GEEVAQTPKHLVRGEGQKAKLYCAPIKGHSYVFWYQQVLKNEFKFLISFQNENVFDETGMPKERFSAKCLPNSPCSLEIQATKLEDSAVYFCASSGGGQETQYFGPGTRLLVL.

Details on this clone: At one end the junction does not follow the germline gene, possibly because of a read error. The V call is TRBV2, the J call TRBJ2-3; TRBD2 might be the D (5 bases). Per germline, CDR1 SNHLY and CDR2 FYNNEI. The CDR3 loop spans 12 amino acids. CDR3 residues: CAGRRVSDTQYF. For the CDR3, the DNA is TGTGCCGGCAGGCGGGTCTCAGATACGCAGTATTTT.

This chain links TRBV12-5 with TRBJ2-4, with 7 bases that match TRBD1. From germline, CDR1 is LGHNT and CDR2 FRNRAP. This CDR3 region has 13 residues. V shed 0 bases, J shed 15 bases, and the junction held 8 bases outside the gene matches. The CDR3 sequence is CASGLVIGTEMYF. The DNA of the CDR3 is TGTGCTAGTGGTTTGGTAATAGGGACAGAGATGTACTTC.